This TCR beta chain was identified during a study of cytomegalovirus exposure and HLA in healthy donors. Germline V CDR1 and CDR2: SEHNR, FQNEAQ (reference sequence). V was pared by 4 bases and J by 5 bases, with 7 bases of the junction left unmatched. The length of the CDR3 is 15 residues. On this clone itself: Its specificity is not known.

Study-wide results and limits: Roughly uniform sequencing depth across donors was assumed, possibly incorrectly.

Vbeta (60) and Jbeta (13) primers were used in the PCR. TCRdb's copy holds only in-frame clones and misses some; the assay was immunoSEQ multiplex PCR. The sample yields 200,000 or so clones, roughly 80% seen once. Sequencing was done on a sample of PBMCs. The chain recombines TRBV7-9 with TRBJ2-5; 10 nucleotides match TRBD1. This sequence originates from a man aged 50-60 years in good health and CMV-seronegative. The CDR3 here is CASSSWGTGVETQYF. DNA of the CDR3: TGTGCCAGCAGCTCCTGGGGGACAGGGGTTGAGACCCAGTACTTC.